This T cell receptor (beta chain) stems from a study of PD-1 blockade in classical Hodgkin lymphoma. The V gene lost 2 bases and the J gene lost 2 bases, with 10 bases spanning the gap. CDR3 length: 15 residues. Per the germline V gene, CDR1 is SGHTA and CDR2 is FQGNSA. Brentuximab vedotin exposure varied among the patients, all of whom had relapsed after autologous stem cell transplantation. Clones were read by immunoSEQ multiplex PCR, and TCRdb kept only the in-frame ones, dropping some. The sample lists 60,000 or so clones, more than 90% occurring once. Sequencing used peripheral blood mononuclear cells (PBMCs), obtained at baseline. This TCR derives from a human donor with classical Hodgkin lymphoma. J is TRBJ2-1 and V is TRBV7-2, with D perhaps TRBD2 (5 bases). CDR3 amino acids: CASSLQDGTYNEQFF. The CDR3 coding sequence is TGTGCCAGCAGCTTACAGGACGGGACCTACAATGAGCAGTTCTTC. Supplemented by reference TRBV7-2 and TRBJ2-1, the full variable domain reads GAGVSQSPSNKVTEKGKDVELRCDPISGHTALYWYRQSLGQGLEFLIYFQGNSAPDKSGLPSDRFSAERTGGSVSTLTIQRTQQEDSAVYLCASSLQDGTYNEQFFGPGTRLTVL.